Sequencing of this T cell receptor (beta chain) was carried out in a study of T cell responses to AZD1222 COVID-19 vaccine. General study points: After the peak T cell response, and only then, were repertoires sampled. It should be noted that donors were predominantly white British and more often female, and clonal diversity was possibly underestimated.

J lost 3 bases, V lost 4 bases, and 6 bases had no gene match. Germline assignment: CDR1 ENHRY and CDR2 SYGVKD. The CDR3 runs 15 residues. A remark on this clone: Its antigen is currently unknown.

TCRdb's table, derived via immunoSEQ multiplex PCR, lists solely in-frame clones and lacks some. The data contain under 150,000 clones, 90% of them singletons. This sequence originates from an adult who received the AZD1222 COVID-19 vaccine. The V call is TRBV10-3, the J call TRBJ1-1, with 9 bases identical to TRBD1. Sequencing used peripheral blood, obtained 28 days after the second AZD1222 dose. CDR3 in amino acids: CAISGTGAVDTEAFF. The DNA of the CDR3 is TGTGCCATCAGTGGGACAGGGGCGGTGGACACTGAAGCTTTCTTT.